This passage covers 15 T cell receptor beta chains from one sample sequenced in a study of vaccination effects on CD4 cells after COVID-19. The repertoire was sequenced with immunoSEQ multiplex PCR; TCRdb's copy has only in-frame clones and lacks some. The repertoire holds tens of thousands of clones, 75% to 85% seen once, with less than 45% in the top ten. Antigens of these TCRs are unknown. Pools of viral peptides were used by the ViraFEST assay to expand antigen-specific CD4+ T cells ahead of sequencing. Subsequent to roughly 9 days of culture, CD4+ T cells were isolated. Their SARS-CoV-2 infection, verified by PCR, occurred between March and December 2020. The specimen was CD4+ T cells from PBMCs cultured with a peptide pool, collected before COVID-19 vaccination. Receptors were obtained from a human donor who had a prior SARS-CoV-2 infection.

The V gene is TRBV12-2, the J gene TRBJ2-5; the D call of TRBD2 is as the table states it, not checked on the DNA. TRBV12-2 is reported as a pseudogene. This CDR3 has 12 residues. The CDR3 DNA reads TGTGCAAGTCGCTTAGCTCGGGGGACCCAGTACTTC. Protein sequence: CASRLARGTQYF.

This clone has only one observation. This chain uses TRBV14 with TRBJ2-1, with TRBD2 identical over 10 bases. Germline CDR1 and CDR2: SGHDN and FVKESK. V lost 4 bases to trimming and J lost 6 bases; unmatched junction nucleotides: 9. This CDR3 region has 16 residues. CDR3 region: CASSPFIAGGGNEQFF. In DNA form, the CDR3 reads TGTGCCAGCAGCCCCTTTATAGCGGGAGGCGGCAATGAGCAGTTCTTC.

The rearrangement joins TRBV5-1 to TRBJ1-6, with unresolved D. Trimming pared 2 bases from V and 10 bases from J, leaving 7 bases between. The CDR3 consists of 12 residues. The germline V gene encodes CDR1 SGHRS and CDR2 YFSETQ. CDR3 protein: CASSFNESPLHF. Here the CDR3 DNA reads TGCGCCAGCAGCTTTAATGAGTCACCCCTCCACTTT.

The V and J genes are TRBV18 and TRBJ2-1; unclear D gene. Germline loops: CDR1 KGHSH, CDR2 LQKENI. With 3 bases removed from V and 8 bases from J, the gap between germline ends came to 8 bases. The CDR3 length is 12 residues. CDR3 coding DNA: TGTGCCAGCTCACCTTCTTCCGATGAGCAGTTCTTC. This sequence encodes CASSPSSDEQFF.

This chain uses TRBV4-1 with TRBJ2-2, with D perhaps TRBD1 (6 bases). Germline CDR1 is MGHRA and CDR2 is YSYEKL. This CDR3 spans 16 amino acids. The ends were cut back, 2 bases at V and 6 bases at J, with 16 bases in the middle. The CDR3 nucleotides read TGCGCCAGCAGCCAACCCGGGACACGCCGTTCCGGGGAGCTGTTTTTT. This gives the protein CASSQPGTRRSGELFF.

The CDR3 nucleotides read TGTGCCAGCAGTTTAGAGGCACAAGAGACCCAGTACTTC. Translation: CASSLEAQETQYF. The chain combines TRBV28 with TRBJ2-5; D is uncertain. Looked up from germline, CDR1 is MDHEN and CDR2 is SYDVKM. The CDR3 totals 13 residues. The V end lost 2 bases, the J end lost 2 bases, and 6 bases lay between the germline ends.

The rearrangement joins TRBV7-2 to TRBJ1-2; 10 positions match TRBD1. The CDR3 covers 13 residues. Trimming at V came to 3 bases and at J to 8 bases, leaving 3 bases not matched to a gene. Germline V lookup: CDR1 SGHTA, CDR2 FQGNSA. CDR3 bases: TGTGCCAGCAGCTTCGGGACAGGGGACGGCTACACCTTC. Protein sequence: CASSFGTGDGYTF.

In DNA, the CDR3 is TGTGCCAGCAGCCCCAACCGGGTCTCCTATGGCTACACCTTC. It yields the protein CASSPNRVSYGYTF. The chain recombines TRBV7-2 with TRBJ1-2; D is unclear. Trimming shortened V by 5 bases and J by 4 bases, and 14 bases separated the two germline ends. Germline CDR1 reads SGHTA; CDR2 reads FQGNSA. This CDR3 comprises 14 residues.

The J gene is TRBJ2-7, the V gene TRBV6-5, with 9 bases fitting TRBD1. CDR3 length: 13 amino acids. J was trimmed by 4 bases and V by 6 bases; bases with no gene match: 4. CDR1 MNHEY and CDR2 SVGAGI come from the germline V gene. The CDR3 loop is CASRTGGTYEQYF. The CDR3, as DNA: TGTGCCAGCAGGACAGGGGGGACGTACGAGCAGTACTTC.

The chain couples TRBV21-1 to TRBJ2-7; TRBD1, the table's D call, was not compared with the DNA. TRBV21-1 is a pseudogene segment. The CDR3 is 14 amino acids. The CDR3 region has the DNA TGTGCCAGCATTCAACCAGGGGGCTCCTACGAGCAGTACTTC. As protein: CASIQPGGSYEQYF.

This chain links TRBV5-1 with TRBJ2-1; 14 positions agree with TRBD2. After removal of 2 bases from V and 7 bases from J, the junction contained 11 bases not matched to a gene. Per the germline V gene, CDR1 is SGHRS and CDR2 is YFSETQ. The CDR3 covers 18 residues. CDR3 in amino acids: CASSFKRLAGGDINEQFF. CDR3 nucleotide sequence: TGCGCCAGCAGCTTTAAAAGACTAGCGGGAGGGGATATTAATGAGCAGTTCTTC.

On this clone: One end of the junction fails to match germline, which may point to a read error. The rearrangement uses TRBV5-1 and TRBJ2-5, with D maybe TRBD2 (5 bases). The CDR3 is made up of 13 amino acids. Germline values: CDR1 SGHRS, CDR2 YFSETQ. CDR3 in amino acids: CASSLDLAGTLNF. Here the CDR3 DNA reads TGCGCCAGCAGCTTGGACCTAGCAGGTACATTGAACTTC.

The sample holds one count of this clone. The gene calls are TRBV7-8 and TRBJ2-7, with D perhaps matching TRBD2 (5 bases). With 5 bases removed from V and 1 base from J, the gap between germline ends came to 15 bases. The germline V gene encodes CDR1 SGHVS and CDR2 FQNEAQ. The CDR3 contains 15 residues. CDR3 DNA: TGTGCCAGCAGCACCCTCGGGGTGGGGTCCTACGAGCAGTACTTC. This translates into CASSTLGVGSYEQYF.

The chain joins TRBV24-1 to TRBJ2-3; weak D call: TRBD2 (5 bases). Germline V gene sequence: CDR1 KGHDR, CDR2 SFDVKD. Trimming pared 1 base from V and 0 bases from J, leaving 13 bases between. This CDR3 region has 17 residues. In DNA form, the CDR3 reads TGTGCCACCAGTGATTTAGAGGGAGTACCTAGCACAGATACGCAGTATTTT. Protein product: CATSDLEGVPSTDTQYF.

The chain is built from TRBV9 and TRBJ2-3, with D possibly being TRBD1 or TRBD2 (6 bases each). Trimming stripped 4 bases from V and 2 bases from J, with 17 bases between. CDR1 is SGDLS and CDR2 is YYNGEE in the germline V gene. The CDR3 runs 16 residues. The CDR3 is CASSPRGGPITDTQYF. The CDR3 bases are TGTGCCAGCAGCCCGCGTGGGGGGCCTATCACAGATACGCAGTATTTT.